The rows below give T cell receptor beta chains drawn from one sample of a study of blood T cell repertoires in COVID-19. Profiling relied on immunoSEQ multiplex PCR, and the TCRdb table lists in-frame clones only, not all of them. The sample has approximately 100,000 clones, roughly 69% seen once. What was sequenced was peripheral blood. The source of these receptors is a man older than 75 with acute or convalescent COVID-19. CDR3s include the opening cysteine and the closing phenylalanine or tryptophan. A D gene is named only where the DNA matches it firmly. Size tells how often a clone was seen (once, few, many) or the class of an expanded clone, and some rows leave it out.

cdr3_nt cdr3_aa v_call clone_size j_call d_call
TGTGCCTGCCGTAGGGAGGGGTCCTACAATGAGCAGTTCTTC CACRREGSYNEQFF TRBV6-5 - TRBJ2-1 TRBD2
TGTGCCATCAGTGAGTCGAGACTAGCGGAAGAGACCCAGTACTTC CAISESRLAEETQYF TRBV10-3 - TRBJ2-5 TRBD2
TGCGCCAGCAGCCAAACAGGGGACGCCGGGGAGCTGTTTTTT CASSQTGDAGELFF TRBV5-1 - TRBJ2-2 TRBD1
TGTGCCAGCAGCCCTCCCGGGGAGGTGCAGGGTGCTGGCTACACCTTC CASSPPGEVQGAGYTF TRBV28 - TRBJ1-2 -
TGTGCCAGCAGCCAAGCCCTTGCGGGGGGCTACACCTTC CASSQALAGGYTF TRBV3-1/TRBV3-2 few TRBJ1-2 -
TGTGCCACCACCGGTTCCAGCGGCCTCAATGAGCAGTTCTTC CATTGSSGLNEQFF TRBV24-1 - TRBJ2-1 -
TGTGCCAGCAGTCCGCCCCGGTCGCGTGAAAAACTGTTTTTT CASSPPRSREKLFF TRBV27 - TRBJ1-4 -
TGTGCCAGCAGCGTAGGACCCGGACAAGCAGGGGAGCTGTTTTTT CASSVGPGQAGELFF TRBV9 - TRBJ2-2 -
TGCAGCGTCGTCCAAGGGCGGGACTTCTATGGCTACACCTTC CSVVQGRDFYGYTF TRBV29-1 many TRBJ1-2 -
TGTGCCAGCAGCCCTAAAAAGAACACTGAAGCTTTCTTT CASSPKKNTEAFF TRBV7-8 once TRBJ1-1 -
TGCGCCAGCAGCACCGGGACTAGCGGCTACGAGCAGTACTTC CASSTGTSGYEQYF TRBV5-1 once TRBJ2-7 TRBD2
TGCAGCGTTGAAGGGTCAGACACAGATACGCAGTATTTT CSVEGSDTDTQYF TRBV29-1 few TRBJ2-3 -
TGTGCCAGTAGTATCCCGGGACTAGCGGGAGTGGATACGCAGTATTTT CASSIPGLAGVDTQYF TRBV19 few TRBJ2-3 TRBD2
TGTGCCAGCACACCGCGGTTTACCGACTATGGCTACACCTTC CASTPRFTDYGYTF TRBV6-5 - TRBJ1-2 -
TGTGCCAGCAGTTTCGAGCCGTATCAGCCCCAGCATTTT CASSFEPYQPQHF TRBV7-9 - TRBJ1-5 -
TGTGCCAGCAGCCAATTGGAGCGGGAGGCCGGCGGTGAGCAGTTCTTC CASSQLEREAGGEQFF TRBV3-1/TRBV3-2 - TRBJ2-1 TRBD2
TGTGCCAGCCGTGGTAGCGGGAGTCAGGGGACCGGGGAGCTGTTTTTT CASRGSGSQGTGELFF TRBV2 - TRBJ2-2 TRBD2
TGTGCCAGCAGCGAGGGAGTGGAGCAGCCCCAGCATTTT CASSEGVEQPQHF TRBV9 - TRBJ1-5 -
TGTGCCAGCAGTTTACCCGGGACTTTCTACGAGCAGTACTTC CASSLPGTFYEQYF TRBV28 - TRBJ2-7 -
TGCAGCGTTGTCGGGAACACTGAAGCTTTCTTT CSVVGNTEAFF TRBV29-1 - TRBJ1-1 -
TGCAGCGTCCATCTTACTTTTGCGGGGAGCTCCTACAATGAGCAGTTCTTC CSVHLTFAGSSYNEQFF TRBV29-1 few TRBJ2-1 -
TGTGCCAGCAGCTTAGGTGGCAGGGGGCTCGAGCAGTACTTC CASSLGGRGLEQYF TRBV11-2 once TRBJ2-7 TRBD1
TGTGCCAGCAGCCCGGAGGAGGGGACGGATTTAACATTCTTC CASSPEEGTDLTFF TRBV3-1/TRBV3-2 - TRBJ2-1 -
TGTGCCAGCAGTCGAGATCAAGAGACCCAGTACTTC CASSRDQETQYF TRBV28 - TRBJ2-5 -
TGCGCCAGCAGCTACGGACAGGGCACCATCAACACTGAAGCTTTCTTT CASSYGQGTINTEAFF TRBV5-1 - TRBJ1-1 TRBD1
TGTGCCAGCAGCGTAGGTGGCGGTGCCACAGATACGCAGTATTTT CASSVGGGATDTQYF TRBV9 - TRBJ2-3 -
TGCAGTGCAAGGACAGGGGGAGAGCAGTTCTTC CSARTGGEQFF TRBV20-1 once TRBJ2-1 TRBD1
TGCGCCAGCAGGCTGGCCACCGGGGAGCTGTTTTTT CASRLATGELFF TRBV5-1 - TRBJ2-2 -
TGTGCCAGCAGAAGGCAGGGGTTCGCCGGGGAGCTGTTTTTT CASRRQGFAGELFF TRBV28 - TRBJ2-2 -